Listed here are 20 T cell receptor beta chains from one sample, sequenced in a study of cytomegalovirus exposure and HLA in healthy donors. Primers for the PCR totalled 60 Vbeta and 13 Jbeta. Generated by immunoSEQ multiplex PCR, the TCRdb table keeps only in-frame clones and is missing some. In the table there are over 130,000 clones, roughly 90% of which are singletons. Sequencing used PBMCs. These receptor sequences come from a middle-aged woman in good health and CMV-seronegative.

This chain connects TRBV9 to TRBJ2-1; 9 nucleotides align to TRBD1. This CDR3 is built from 15 residues. V gave up 4 bases and J gave up 4 bases; unmatched junction bases: 6. The germline CDR1 and CDR2 sequences are SGDLS and YYNGEE. DNA for the CDR3: TGTGCCAGCAGCAAGCCGGGACAGGGTTACAATGAGCAGTTCTTC. As protein: CASSKPGQGYNEQFF.

Remarks on this clone: Relative to the germline gene, one junction end is altered; a read error may explain this. This chain uses TRBV7-9 with TRBJ2-2, with a possible D match to TRBD1 (5 bases). Germline assignment: CDR1 SEHNR and CDR2 FQNEAQ (reference sequence). The CDR3 is made up of 14 amino acids. The CDR3 is CSSSAGQNTGELFF. CDR3 DNA: TGTTCCAGCAGCGCTGGACAGAACACCGGGGAGCTGTTTTTT.

The chain couples TRBV5-5 to TRBJ2-7; D is unresolved. Germline CDR1 and CDR2: SGHKS and YYEKEE (reference sequence). V lost 0 bases and J 6 bases, leaving 13 bases between the germline ends. The CDR3 sequence is 14 residues long. CDR3 region: CASSLAVTPGEQYF. The CDR3 nucleotides read TGTGCCAGCAGCTTGGCGGTTACTCCAGGCGAGCAGTACTTC. The whole variable domain, filled in from reference TRBV5-5 and TRBJ2-7, reads DAGVTQSPTHLIKTRGQQVTLRCSPISGHKSVSWYQQVLGQGPQFIFQYYEKEERGRGNFPDRFSARQFPNYSSELNVNALLLGDSALYLCASSLAVTPGEQYFGPGTRLTVT.

The V gene is TRBV7-2, the J gene TRBJ2-7, with 11 bases identical to TRBD2. The tail of the sequence fits TRBJ2-1 better, so the J call may be wrong. From germline, CDR1 is SGHTA and CDR2 FQGNSA. CDR3 length: 16 amino acids. In nucleotides, the CDR3 is TGTGCCAGCAGCCCGACCGGGACTAGCGGCAGCAATGAGCAGTTCTTC. Amino acid sequence: CASSPTGTSGSNEQFF.

The chain recombines TRBV7-3 with TRBJ2-7; the match to TRBD2 covers 12 bases. V shed 6 bases, J shed 5 bases, and the junction held 8 bases outside the gene matches. Germline loops: CDR1 SGHTA, CDR2 FQGTGA. This CDR3 comprises 15 residues. The DNA for the CDR3 is TGTGCCAGCAGACAGCCTAGCGGGAGGGCCCACGAGCAGTACTTC. Its protein product is CASRQPSGRAHEQYF.

The J gene is TRBJ2-2, the V gene TRBV7-3, with D hard to call. V gave up 5 bases and J gave up 6 bases, with 13 bases separating them. Germline CDR1 is SGHTA and CDR2 is FQGTGA. The CDR3 loop spans 14 amino acids. The DNA of the CDR3 is TGTGCCAGCAGCCCCTCCCCACTCGCCGGGGAGCTGTTTTTT. Its protein product is CASSPSPLAGELFF.

The chain joins TRBV5-1 to TRBJ2-5; D gene ambiguous. The CDR3 runs 13 residues. Germline V lookup: CDR1 SGHRS, CDR2 YFSETQ. Trimming removed 4 bases from V and 1 base from J, with 8 bases in between. The CDR3 coding sequence is TGCGCCAGCAGCCCTGGAGTCCAAGAGACCCAGTACTTC. Translated, it gives CASSPGVQETQYF.

CDR3 region: CASSYMPGGIYEQYF. CDR3 in DNA: TGTGCCAGCAGTTATATGCCGGGAGGAATCTACGAGCAGTACTTC. The chain is built from TRBV6-5 and TRBJ2-7; 7 nucleotides agree with TRBD2. The V segment lost 3 bases and the J segment 3 bases; nucleotides outside the gene matches: 8. The CDR3 consists of 15 residues. Looked up from germline, CDR1 is MNHEY and CDR2 is SVGAGI.

This clone was seen more than once but under ten times. The CDR3 sequence: CASSTGLTKAFF. CDR3 in DNA: TGTGCCAGCAGTACTGGACTTACGAAAGCTTTCTTT. This rearrangement joins TRBV6-5 to TRBJ1-1; no clear D. The CDR3 is made up of 12 amino acids. V lost 5 bases and J 9 bases, leaving 13 bases between the germline ends. Germline V gene lookup returns CDR1 MNHEY and CDR2 SVGAGI.

The V call is TRBV7-7, the J call TRBJ2-3; tentative D call: TRBD2 (6 bases). The CDR3 runs 14 residues. V gave up 5 bases and J gave up 0 bases, with 9 bases separating them. Per germline, CDR1 SSHAT and CDR2 FNYEAQ (reference sequence). For the CDR3, the DNA is TGTGCCAGCAGCCCTGGGGGGAGCACAGATACGCAGTATTTT. This codes for CASSPGGSTDTQYF.

The genes are TRBV27 and TRBJ2-2, with D perhaps matching TRBD2 (7 bases). Germline CDR1 is MNHEY and CDR2 is SMNVEV (reference sequence). This CDR3 has 12 residues. Trimming removed 11 bases at V and 7 bases at J, with 14 bases between. The CDR3 sequence: CALRGAGGELFF. Here the CDR3 DNA reads TGTGCCCTCCGGGGGGCGGGCGGGGAGCTGTTTTTT.

This clone was observed a handful of times. The gene calls are TRBV4-3 and TRBJ2-1; 8 nucleotides line up with TRBD2. CDR1 is LGHNA, CDR2 YSLEER, per germline. Trimming took 1 base from V and 3 from J; bases not matched to a gene: 2. The CDR3 has 15 residues. In DNA form, the CDR3 reads TGCGCCAGCAGCCAAGCGGGAGGGCACTACAATGAGCAGTTCTTC. It codes for CASSQAGGHYNEQFF.

The rearrangement uses TRBV6-1 and TRBJ1-6; TRBD1 is a possible D gene (5 bases). Germline V lookup: CDR1 MNHNS, CDR2 SASEGT. This CDR3 is built from 14 residues. V lost 7 bases, J lost 8 bases, and 15 bases lay in between. The CDR3 DNA is TGTGCCAGCAAACTAGAAGGGACTTATTCACCCCTCCACTTT. Amino acids: CASKLEGTYSPLHF.

The CDR3 bases are TGCAGCGTTGGGGGACAGGGTTATGAGCAGTACTTC. This gives the protein CSVGGQGYEQYF. The chain combines TRBV29-1 with TRBJ2-7; 9 positions match TRBD1. Germline V CDR1 and CDR2: SQVTM, ANQGSEA. Unmatched junction bases numbered 5, after V lost 4 bases and J lost 7 bases. The CDR3 runs to 12 residues.

The chain couples TRBV18 to TRBJ2-7; TRBD1 might be the D (6 bases). Germline CDR1 and CDR2: KGHSH and LQKENI. With 4 bases removed from V and 6 bases from J, the gap between germline ends came to 16 bases. CDR3 length equals 14 residues. The CDR3 reads CASSQGTFKGEQYF. For the CDR3, the DNA is TGTGCCAGCTCACAGGGGACATTCAAGGGCGAGCAGTACTTC.

The gene calls are TRBV30 and TRBJ1-3; D might be TRBD1 (5 bases). The CDR3 is made up of 13 amino acids. V gave up 0 bases and J gave up 7 bases, with 10 bases separating them. Germline V gene data show CDR1 as GTSNPN and CDR2 as SVGIG (reference sequence). This chain's CDR3 is CAWSVGQGNTIYF. CDR3 bases: TGTGCCTGGAGTGTAGGCCAGGGTAACACCATATATTTT.

This chain links TRBV5-1 with TRBJ2-7; the match to TRBD2 covers 7 bases. The CDR3 runs to 15 residues. Germline V gives CDR1 SGHRS, CDR2 YFSETQ. V lost 0 bases to trimming and J lost 3 bases; unmatched junction nucleotides: 6. DNA for the CDR3: TGCGCCAGCAGCTTGGAGGCGGGAGTCGACTACGAGCAGTACTTC. Its protein is CASSLEAGVDYEQYF. The whole variable domain, remainder taken from reference TRBV5-1 and TRBJ2-7, is KAGVTQTPRYLIKTRGQQVTLSCSPISGHRSVSWYQQTPGQGLQFLFEYFSETQRNKGNFPGRFSGRQFSNSRSEMNVSTLELGDSALYLCASSLEAGVDYEQYFGPGTRLTVT.

The gene calls are TRBV28 and TRBJ2-7; D call uncertain. V was clipped by 4 bases and J by 0 bases, with 7 bases between them. CDR3 length: 13 residues. The V gene's germline CDR1 is MDHEN and CDR2 SYDVKM. The CDR3 sequence is CASSSAISYEQYF. Here the CDR3 DNA reads TGTGCCAGCAGTTCAGCGATCTCCTACGAGCAGTACTTC. The full variable domain, completed using reference TRBV28 and TRBJ2-7, is DVKVTQSSRYLVKRTGEKVFLECVQDMDHENMFWYRQDPGLGLRLIYFSYDVKMKEKGDIPEGYSVSREKKERFSLILESASTNQTSMYLCASSSAISYEQYFGPGTRLTVT.

The table lists this clone with a count of one. The J gene is TRBJ2-1, the V gene TRBV19; 15 bases agree with TRBD2. The J segment lost 9 bases and the V segment lost 1 base, leaving 10 bases of the junction unmatched. This CDR3 spans 18 amino acids. Per germline, CDR1 LNHDA and CDR2 SQIVND (reference sequence). The DNA of the CDR3 is TGTGCCAGTAGTATAGGCCGGACTAGCGGGAGGGCCAAGGTTGAGCAGTTCTTC. Protein product: CASSIGRTSGRAKVEQFF.

The gene calls are TRBV5-1 and TRBJ2-1; TRBD2 matches at 9 bases. The CDR3 spans 16 residues. Germline CDR1 is SGHRS and CDR2 is YFSETQ. Trimming at V came to 0 bases and at J to 5 bases, leaving 6 bases not matched to a gene. The CDR3, as DNA: TGCGCCAGCAGCTTGGCCGGGACTAGCCGAAACAATGAGCAGTTCTTC. Translating gives CASSLAGTSRNNEQFF.